This section outlines one TCR beta chain sequence together with its context. The data were obtained in a study of blood T cell repertoires in COVID-19. Recovered status applied to Cohort 3 donors who had two consecutive negative PCRs. It also applied to those with clearance or with symptom resolution. Authors' data handling: Nucleated cell counts were estimated from reference gene primer amplification. TCRdb keeps only in-frame clones here, not all; method: immunoSEQ multiplex PCR. V and J calls and clone size follow that table, whereas D and trimming were derived from the DNA. The sample consists of about 190,000 clones, about 81% of them appearing once. The sample comprised PBMCs or T cells enriched from blood (not recorded which). The source is a woman in her 30s who had recovered from COVID-19.

Written as DNA, the CDR3 is TGTGCCAGCCGGCAGGGTTACAATGAGCAGTTCTTC. This translates into CASRQGYNEQFF. The V and J genes are TRBV14 and TRBJ2-1, with a weak D call TRBD1 (5 bases). Trimming pared 8 bases from V and 4 bases from J, leaving 9 bases between. This CDR3 is built from 12 residues. The germline CDR1 and CDR2 sequences are SGHDN and FVKESK.